This TCR beta chain was sequenced for a study of OX40 agonist ivuxolimab in advanced cancers. The protocol was immunoSEQ multiplex PCR, while the TCRdb copy is restricted to in-frame clones and leaves out a portion. The repertoire holds approximately 86,000 clones, 80% to 95% seen once, with around 1.1% in the top ten. V was shortened by 2 bases and J by 2 bases, with 7 bases between the two germline ends. From germline, CDR1 is SNHLY and CDR2 FYNNEI. The CDR3 covers 14 residues. Sample: CD4+ or CD8+ T cells sorted from blood, taken in a trial of the OX40 agonist ivuxolimab. The clonotype originates from an adult with an advanced solid tumor such as melanoma, head and neck, liver or kidney cancer. The chain has TRBV2 and TRBJ2-1; TRBD1 or TRBD2 may be the D gene (5 bases each). Written as DNA, the CDR3 is TGTGCCAGCAGTGAACAGGGAGCCTACAATGAGCAGTTCTTC. Translation gives CASSEQGAYNEQFF.